A selection of T cell receptor beta chains follows, all from one sample in a study of cytomegalovirus exposure and HLA in healthy donors. Clones were read by immunoSEQ multiplex PCR, and TCRdb kept only the in-frame ones, dropping some. Here the sample spans 100,000 to 120,000 clones, around 80% being singletons. What was sequenced was PBMCs. The receptors originated from a woman in her fifties or sixties in good health and CMV-seropositive. CDR3s leave out the opening cysteine and the closing phenylalanine or tryptophan. Fields, in order: J gene, CDR3 length, V gene, CDR3 protein.

TRBJ1-6,13,TRBV4-1,ASSQPGQGRAPLH
TRBJ2-7,11,TRBV30,AWRATGTYEQY
TRBJ2-7,13,TRBV5-1,ASKATSYLYGEQY
TRBJ2-3,11,TRBV29-1,SVDWPQTDTQY
TRBJ2-3,13,TRBV7-3,ASSLTLAGGDTQY
TRBJ2-2,12,TRBV2,AGSGTANTGELF
TRBJ1-1,12,TRBV28,ASSLSGADTEAF
TRBJ1-3,11,TRBV6-1,ASQTGYGNTIY
TRBJ1-3,13,TRBV6-1,ASHLRVNSGNTIY
TRBJ2-5,17,TRBV19,ASSIEGPSGTPPRETQY
TRBJ2-1,11,TRBV5-1,ASSPLSENEQF
TRBJ1-2,13,TRBV19,ASSRAGPVRYGYT
-,12,TRBV10-3,AISDPATSYEQY
TRBJ2-3,10,TRBV28,ASSQDSDTQY
TRBJ2-3,15,TRBV7-3,ASTPTSGRARMDTQY
TRBJ2-7,11,TRBV11-1,ASSPRISYEQY
TRBJ2-7,13,TRBV7-9,ASSSSGISYYEQY
TRBJ2-7,14,TRBV28,ASSLGGTSGSYEQY
TRBJ2-5,12,TRBV5-5,ASSSQGAGETQY
TRBJ1-1,13,TRBV19,ASSINQNSAPEAF
TRBJ2-7,12,TRBV5-4,ASSTSFPPYEQY
TRBJ2-5,12,TRBV10-3,AISEWGSEETQY
TRBJ2-7,16,TRBV28,ASSYPQLAQGATLEQY
TRBJ2-1,12,TRBV6-1,ASSVGTSIYEQF
TRBJ1-5,17,TRBV14,ASLKPLRGSGESNQPQH
TRBJ1-1,10,TRBV29-1,SVATSEAEAF
TRBJ2-6,13,TRBV14,ASSQVRAGANVLT
TRBJ2-7,12,TRBV28,ASSTLAGVLEQY
TRBJ2-1,13,TRBV19,ASSITVAWGHEQF
TRBJ2-1,11,TRBV29-1,SVAKVSYNEQF
TRBJ1-2,10,TRBV2,ASSPPFYGYT
TRBJ2-4,12,TRBV18,ASSPELAKNIQY
TRBJ1-4,12,TRBV30,AWSVEQGPEKLF
TRBJ1-2,12,TRBV2,ATLRVTAGYGYT
TRBJ1-5,9,TRBV6-1,ASSLNQPQH
TRBJ1-1,9,TRBV9,ASGRGTEAF
TRBJ1-2,11,TRBV28,ASSLPWAYGYT
TRBJ1-1,12,TRBV6-6,ASIPYDRGRLAF
TRBJ1-2,14,TRBV27,ASSIGRTGGNYGYT
TRBJ2-3,12,TRBV6-5,AAQRKSGTDTQY
TRBJ2-1,13,TRBV9,ASSATGYQYNEQF
TRBJ2-7,13,TRBV21-1,ASSKKRSIPYEQY
TRBJ2-3,16,TRBV5-3,ARSRPGDKRPSTDTQY
TRBJ1-5,12,TRBV10-2,ASSEQYSNQPQH
TRBJ1-3,13,TRBV27,ASSLWYSSGNTIY
TRBJ1-4,14,TRBV5-1,ASSWNTGAGDEKLF
TRBJ1-3,12,TRBV28,ASSSAGVRNTIY
TRBJ2-1,13,TRBV7-2,ASRQAGALYNEQF
TRBJ2-7,11,TRBV5-1,ASSNRGLYEQY
TRBJ2-7,14,TRBV5-1,ASRTSGSGSGYEQY
TRBJ2-3,15,TRBV7-9,SSSFSQTSGYTDTQY
TRBJ2-1,12,TRBV7-9,ASSLGRSYNEQF
TRBJ2-7,13,TRBV19,ASSIRSGSSYEQY
TRBJ2-6,15,TRBV19,ASSIFTEISGANVLT